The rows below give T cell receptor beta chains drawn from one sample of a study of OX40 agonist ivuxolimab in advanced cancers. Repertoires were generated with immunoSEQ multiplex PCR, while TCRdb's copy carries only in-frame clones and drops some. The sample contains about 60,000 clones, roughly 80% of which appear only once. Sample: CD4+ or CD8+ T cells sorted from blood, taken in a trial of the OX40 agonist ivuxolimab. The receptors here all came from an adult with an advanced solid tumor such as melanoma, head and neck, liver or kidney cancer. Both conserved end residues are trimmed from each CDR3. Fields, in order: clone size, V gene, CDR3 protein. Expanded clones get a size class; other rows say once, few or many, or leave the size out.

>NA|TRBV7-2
ASSLAGTTIY
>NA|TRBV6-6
ASNPGGGNEQF
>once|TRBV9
ASSVAANTGELF
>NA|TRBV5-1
ASSFNLGGTDTQY
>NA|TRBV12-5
ASGLVTEQASSGNTIY
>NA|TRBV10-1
ASRTGTNTGELF
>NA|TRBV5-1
ASSLDALYNEQF
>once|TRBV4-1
ASSQVGAGGRTDTQY
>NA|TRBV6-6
ASTPTSGDSTDTQY
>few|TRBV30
AWDYRPEAF
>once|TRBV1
TSSPDCTGSGANVLT
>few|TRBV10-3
AISDQGEATEAF
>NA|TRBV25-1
ASSEYTAGGAKQF
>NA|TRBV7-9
ASSPRIGGGYNEQF
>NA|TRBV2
ASGGGLNTQY
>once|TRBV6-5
ASSRDRSITEAF
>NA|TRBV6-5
ASSYSRGYNEQF
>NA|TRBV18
ASSPYRDTYSGANVLT
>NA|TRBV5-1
ASSFTPGPAETQY
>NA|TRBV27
ASSFGPGQGASEAF
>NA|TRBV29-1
SVATNRGANYGYT
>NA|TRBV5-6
ASSLVLWGAGTEAF
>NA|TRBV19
ASSISAGETDTQY
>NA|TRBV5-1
ASSPRPTDTQY
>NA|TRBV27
ASSFVRGNEQF
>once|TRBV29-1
SATRGSSYNEQF
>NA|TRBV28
ASNEGYEQY
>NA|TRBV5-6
ASSFRLAGGWSQETQY
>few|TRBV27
ASSSRQGAFGRDTQY
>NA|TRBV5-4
ASSFTSGSTDTQY
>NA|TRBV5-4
ASSPFGNEQF
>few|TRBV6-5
ASTTPGGYEQY
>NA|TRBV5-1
ASRGQGASDEQY
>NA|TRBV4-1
ASSQVHSGNSNGYT
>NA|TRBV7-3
ASSLGPGRGGAETQY
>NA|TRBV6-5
ASSYSENQPQH
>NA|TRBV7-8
ASSLLTSGSNEQF
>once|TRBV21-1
ASNKGVAGGPAGDTQY
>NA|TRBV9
ASSVEWGVADTQY
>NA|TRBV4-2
ASSQGGLARLNEQF
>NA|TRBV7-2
ASSSGLAWEQY
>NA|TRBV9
ASSVEDGYGYT
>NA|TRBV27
ASSSQNMNTEAF
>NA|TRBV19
ASSGWDFTTNEKLF
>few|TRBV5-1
ASSFTGPKSPLH
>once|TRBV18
ASSPSTGRRGNTIY
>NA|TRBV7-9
ASIERDSQGYT
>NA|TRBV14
ASSQSIPGGTEAF
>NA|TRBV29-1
SVEDRGFYNEQF
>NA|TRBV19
ASSISETQY
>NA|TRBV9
ASSADLNTQY
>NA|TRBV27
ASTQGGYNEQF
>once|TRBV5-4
ASSLAGREGLQF